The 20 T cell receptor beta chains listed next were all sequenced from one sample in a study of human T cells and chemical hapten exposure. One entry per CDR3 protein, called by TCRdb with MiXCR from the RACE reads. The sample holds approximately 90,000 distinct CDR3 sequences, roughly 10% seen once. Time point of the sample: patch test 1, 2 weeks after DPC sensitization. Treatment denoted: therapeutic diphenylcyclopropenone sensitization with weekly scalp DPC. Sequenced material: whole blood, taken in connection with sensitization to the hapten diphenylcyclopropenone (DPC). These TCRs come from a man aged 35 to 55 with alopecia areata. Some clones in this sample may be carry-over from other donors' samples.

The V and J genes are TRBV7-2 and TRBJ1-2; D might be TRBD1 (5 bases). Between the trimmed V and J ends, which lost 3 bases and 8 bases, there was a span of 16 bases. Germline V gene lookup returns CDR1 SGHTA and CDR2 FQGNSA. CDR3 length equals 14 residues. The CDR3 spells CASSLGRGERGYTF. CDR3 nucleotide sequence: TGTGCCAGCAGCTTGGGACGGGGAGAGAGGGGCTACACCTTC.

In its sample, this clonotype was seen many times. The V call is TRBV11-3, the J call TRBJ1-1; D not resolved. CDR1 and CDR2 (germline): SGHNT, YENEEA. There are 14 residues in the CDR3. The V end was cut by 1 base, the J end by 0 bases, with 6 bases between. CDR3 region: CASSLGQVNTEAFF. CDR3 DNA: TGTGCCAGCAGCTTAGGACAAGTGAACACTGAAGCTTTCTTT.

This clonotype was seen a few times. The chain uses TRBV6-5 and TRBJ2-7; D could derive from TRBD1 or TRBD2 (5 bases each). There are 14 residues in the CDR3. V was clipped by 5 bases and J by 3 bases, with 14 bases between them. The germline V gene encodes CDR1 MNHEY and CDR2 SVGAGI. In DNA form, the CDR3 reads TGTGCCAGCAGTACCCGGGACGGAGTCTACGAGCAGTACTTC. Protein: CASSTRDGVYEQYF.

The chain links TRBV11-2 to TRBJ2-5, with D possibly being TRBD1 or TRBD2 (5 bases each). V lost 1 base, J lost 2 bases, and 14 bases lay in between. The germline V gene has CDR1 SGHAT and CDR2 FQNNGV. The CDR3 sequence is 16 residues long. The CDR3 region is CASSLVGDLGQETQYF. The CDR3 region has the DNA TGTGCCAGCAGCTTAGTAGGGGACCTTGGGCAAGAGACCCAGTACTTC.

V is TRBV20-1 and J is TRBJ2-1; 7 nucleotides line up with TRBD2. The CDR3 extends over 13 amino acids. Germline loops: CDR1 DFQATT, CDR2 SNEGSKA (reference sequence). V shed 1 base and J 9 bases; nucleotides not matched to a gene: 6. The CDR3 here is CSARAQGLGEQFF. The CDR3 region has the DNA TGCAGTGCTAGAGCGCAAGGACTAGGTGAGCAGTTCTTC.

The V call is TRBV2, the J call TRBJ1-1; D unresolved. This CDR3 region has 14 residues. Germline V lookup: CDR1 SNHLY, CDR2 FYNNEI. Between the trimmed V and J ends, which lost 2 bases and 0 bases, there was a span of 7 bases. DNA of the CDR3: TGTGCCAGCAGTGAATTACAGCTGAACACTGAAGCTTTCTTT. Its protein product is CASSELQLNTEAFF. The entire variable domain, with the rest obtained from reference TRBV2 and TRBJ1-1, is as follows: EPEVTQTPSHQVTQMGQEVILRCVPISNHLYFYWYRQILGQKVEFLVSFYNNEISEKSEIFDDQFSVERPDGSNFTLKIRSTKLEDSAMYFCASSELQLNTEAFFGQGTRLTVV.

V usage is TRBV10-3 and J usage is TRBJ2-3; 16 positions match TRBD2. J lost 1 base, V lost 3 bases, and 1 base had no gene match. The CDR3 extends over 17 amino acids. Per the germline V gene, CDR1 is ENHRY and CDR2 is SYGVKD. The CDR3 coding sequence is TGTGCCATCAGTGACGGGACTAGCGGGGGGGGCACAGATACGCAGTATTTT. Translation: CAISDGTSGGGTDTQYF.

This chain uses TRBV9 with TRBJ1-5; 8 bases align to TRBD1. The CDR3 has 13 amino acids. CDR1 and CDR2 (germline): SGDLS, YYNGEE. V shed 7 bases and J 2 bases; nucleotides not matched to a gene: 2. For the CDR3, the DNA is TGTGCCAGCGGACAGGGTGGCAATCAGCCCCAGCATTTT. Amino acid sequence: CASGQGGNQPQHF.

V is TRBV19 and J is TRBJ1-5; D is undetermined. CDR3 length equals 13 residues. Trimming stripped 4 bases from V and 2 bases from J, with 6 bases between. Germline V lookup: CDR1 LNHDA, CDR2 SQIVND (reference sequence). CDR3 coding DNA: TGTGCCAGTAGTACCCAGGGCAATCAGCCCCAGCATTTT. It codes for CASSTQGNQPQHF.

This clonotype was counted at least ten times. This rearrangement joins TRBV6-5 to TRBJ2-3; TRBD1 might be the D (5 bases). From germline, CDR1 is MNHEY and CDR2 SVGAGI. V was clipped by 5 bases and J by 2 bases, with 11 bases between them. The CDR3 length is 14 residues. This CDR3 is CASSNLRATDTQYF. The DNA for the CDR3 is TGTGCCAGCAGTAACCTCAGGGCCACAGATACGCAGTATTTT.

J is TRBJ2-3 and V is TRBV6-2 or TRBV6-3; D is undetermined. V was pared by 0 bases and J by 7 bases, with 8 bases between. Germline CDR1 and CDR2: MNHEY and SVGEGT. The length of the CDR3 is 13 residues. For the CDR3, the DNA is TGTGCCAGCAGTTACTCGGAACAATATACGCAGTATTTT. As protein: CASSYSEQYTQYF.

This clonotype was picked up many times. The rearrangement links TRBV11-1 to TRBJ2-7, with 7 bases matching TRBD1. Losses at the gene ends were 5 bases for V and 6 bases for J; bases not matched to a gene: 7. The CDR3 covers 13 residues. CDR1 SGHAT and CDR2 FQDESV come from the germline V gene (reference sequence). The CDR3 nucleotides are TGTGCCAGCAGCCTTGACAGGGCGCGCGAGCAGTACTTC. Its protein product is CASSLDRAREQYF.

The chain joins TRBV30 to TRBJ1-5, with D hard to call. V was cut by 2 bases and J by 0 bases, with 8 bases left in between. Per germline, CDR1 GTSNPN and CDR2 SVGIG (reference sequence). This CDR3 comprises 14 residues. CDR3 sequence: CAWSQTSSNQPQHF. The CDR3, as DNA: TGTGCCTGGAGTCAGACTTCTAGCAATCAGCCCCAGCATTTT.

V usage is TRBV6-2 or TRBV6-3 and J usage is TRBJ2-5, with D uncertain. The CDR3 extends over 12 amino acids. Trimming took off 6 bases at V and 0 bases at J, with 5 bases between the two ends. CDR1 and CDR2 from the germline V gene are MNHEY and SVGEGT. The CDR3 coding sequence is TGTGCCAGCAGACGGGACCAAGAGACCCAGTACTTC. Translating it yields CASRRDQETQYF.

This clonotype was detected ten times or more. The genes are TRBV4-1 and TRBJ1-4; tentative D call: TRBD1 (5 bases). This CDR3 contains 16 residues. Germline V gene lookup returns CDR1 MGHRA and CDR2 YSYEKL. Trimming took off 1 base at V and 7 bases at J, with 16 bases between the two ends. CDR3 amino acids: CASSQVRDEWGEKLFF. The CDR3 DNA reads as TGCGCCAGCAGCCAAGTAAGGGACGAATGGGGTGAAAAACTGTTTTTT.

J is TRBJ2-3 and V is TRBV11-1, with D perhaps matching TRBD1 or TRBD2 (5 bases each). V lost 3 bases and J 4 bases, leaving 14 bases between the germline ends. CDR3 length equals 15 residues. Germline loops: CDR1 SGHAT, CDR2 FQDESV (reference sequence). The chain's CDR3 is CASSFHGAKADTQYF. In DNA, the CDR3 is TGTGCCAGCAGCTTTCACGGGGCTAAAGCAGATACGCAGTATTTT.

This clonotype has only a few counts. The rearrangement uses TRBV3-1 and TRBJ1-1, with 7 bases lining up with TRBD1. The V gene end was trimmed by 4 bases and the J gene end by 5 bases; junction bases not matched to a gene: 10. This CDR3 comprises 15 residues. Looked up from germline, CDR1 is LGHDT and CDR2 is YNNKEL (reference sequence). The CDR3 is CASSPLGGSGTEAFF. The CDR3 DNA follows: TGTGCCAGCAGCCCGTTAGGGGGCTCGGGAACTGAAGCTTTCTTT.

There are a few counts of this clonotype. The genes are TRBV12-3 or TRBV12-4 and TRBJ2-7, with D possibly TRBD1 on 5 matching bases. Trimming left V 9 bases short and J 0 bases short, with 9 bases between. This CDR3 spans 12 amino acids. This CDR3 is CARGHSSYEQYV. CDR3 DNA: TGTGCCAGGGGGCACAGCTCCTACGAGCAGTACGTC.

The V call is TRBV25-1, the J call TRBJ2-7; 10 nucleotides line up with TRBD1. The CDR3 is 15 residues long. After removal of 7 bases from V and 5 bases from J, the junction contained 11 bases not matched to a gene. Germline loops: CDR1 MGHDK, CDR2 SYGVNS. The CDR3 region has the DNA TGTGCCAGCATTGGAGCCGGGACAGGGGTACACGAGCAGTACTTC. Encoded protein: CASIGAGTGVHEQYF.

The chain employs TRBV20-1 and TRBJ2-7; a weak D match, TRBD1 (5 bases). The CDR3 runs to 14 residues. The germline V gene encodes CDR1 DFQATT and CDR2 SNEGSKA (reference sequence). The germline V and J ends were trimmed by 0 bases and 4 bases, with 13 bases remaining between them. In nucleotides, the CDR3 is TGCAGTGCTAGAGACAGGGTTGGGCAGTACGAGCAGTACTTC. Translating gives CSARDRVGQYEQYF.